Below, 4 T cell receptor beta chains from the same sample are listed, as sequenced in a study of blood T cell repertoires in COVID-19. The data were produced by immunoSEQ multiplex PCR, yet TCRdb's version contains in-frame clones alone and is incomplete. This table holds 100,000 or so clones, around 89% found once. The sample taken for sequencing was peripheral blood. The receptors stem from a human donor with acute or convalescent COVID-19. The donor label of this sample is uncertain.

The chain carries TRBV15 and TRBJ2-2; D is perhaps TRBD2 (5 bases). V lost 4 bases and J 3 bases, leaving 6 bases between the germline ends. Germline-derived CDR1 and CDR2 are LNHNV and YYDKDF (reference sequence). There are 13 residues in the CDR3. The CDR3 is CATSIGDTGELFF. The CDR3 DNA sequence: TGTGCCACCAGCATCGGGGACACCGGGGAGCTGTTTTTT.

As to this clone: Additional DNA sequences in this sample encode the identical CDR3. V gene TRBV6-2 or TRBV6-3 combines with J gene TRBJ2-5; D call uncertain. V dropped 3 bases and J dropped 5 bases, with 4 bases sitting between them. This CDR3 comprises 11 residues. Looked up from germline, CDR1 is MNHEY and CDR2 is SVGEGT. The CDR3 DNA is TGTGCCAGCAGTTATGAGGAGACCCAGTACTTC. It translates to CASSYEETQYF.

CDR3 nucleotide sequence: TGTGCCAGCTCACCGGGGACAGCGGCAATTGGAAAACTGTTTTTT. Residues: CASSPGTAAIGKLFF. This chain joins TRBV18 and TRBJ1-4; 7 nucleotides line up with TRBD1. V shed 3 bases and J 10 bases; nucleotides not matched to a gene: 11. Germline V gene lookup returns CDR1 KGHSH and CDR2 LQKENI. This CDR3 comprises 15 residues.

The chain recombines TRBV6-4 with TRBJ2-1, with D tentatively TRBD1 (5 bases). Looked up from germline, CDR1 is MRHNA and CDR2 is SNTAGT. V lost 7 bases, J lost 1 base, and 14 bases lay in between. This CDR3 spans 15 amino acids. The CDR3 region is CASKITGSSYNEQFF. In nucleotides, the CDR3 is TGTGCCAGCAAGATAACAGGTTCGTCCTACAATGAGCAGTTCTTC.